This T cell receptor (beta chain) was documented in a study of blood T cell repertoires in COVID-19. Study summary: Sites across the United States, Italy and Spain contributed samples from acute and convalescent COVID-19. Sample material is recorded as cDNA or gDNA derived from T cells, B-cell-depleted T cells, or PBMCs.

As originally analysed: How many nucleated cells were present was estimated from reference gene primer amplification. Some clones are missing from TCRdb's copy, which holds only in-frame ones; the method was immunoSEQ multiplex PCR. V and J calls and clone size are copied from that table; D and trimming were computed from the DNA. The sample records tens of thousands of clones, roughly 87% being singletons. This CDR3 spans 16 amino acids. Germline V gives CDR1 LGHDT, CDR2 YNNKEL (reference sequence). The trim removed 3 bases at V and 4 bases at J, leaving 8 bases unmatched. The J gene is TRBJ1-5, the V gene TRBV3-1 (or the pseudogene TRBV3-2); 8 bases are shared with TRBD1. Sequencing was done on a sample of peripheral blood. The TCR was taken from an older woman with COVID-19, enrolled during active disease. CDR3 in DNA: TGTGCCAGCAGCCACACGAGAGGACAGGGAAATCAGCCCCAGCATTTT. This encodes CASSHTRGQGNQPQHF.